Listed here are 32 T cell receptor beta chains from one sample, sequenced in a study of OX40 agonist ivuxolimab in advanced cancers. Assay used: immunoSEQ multiplex PCR; TCRdb lists only in-frame clones, some missing. Of fewer than 25,000 clones detected, more than 80% appear once; the ten largest clones hold about 18%. This material consisted of CD4+ or CD8+ T cells sorted from blood, taken in a trial of the OX40 agonist ivuxolimab. These TCRs come from an adult with an advanced solid tumor such as melanoma, head and neck, liver or kidney cancer.

The chain couples TRBV10-1 to TRBJ2-7, with unresolved D. Per germline, CDR1 WNHNN and CDR2 SYGVQD (reference sequence). Trimming stripped 3 bases from V and 9 bases from J, with 9 bases between. The CDR3 spans 11 residues. The CDR3, as DNA: TGCGCCAGCAGTGACTCGGGTGCGCAGTACTTC. This gives the protein CASSDSGAQYF.

Points on this clone: Other DNA sequences in the same sample also yield this CDR3. The chain is built from TRBV5-5 and TRBJ1-2, with unresolved D. From germline, CDR1 is SGHKS and CDR2 YYEKEE (reference sequence). The CDR3 totals 13 residues. Trimming shortened V by 5 bases and J by 4 bases, and 12 bases separated the two germline ends. The CDR3 bases are TGTGCCAGCAGTCGGACGGAGAGCTATGGCTACACCTTC. Translating it yields CASSRTESYGYTF.

The chain uses TRBV6-5 and TRBJ1-2; perhaps TRBD1 as D (5 bases). The CDR3 consists of 15 residues. V was clipped by 0 bases and J by 8 bases, with 16 bases between them. The germline V gene has CDR1 MNHEY and CDR2 SVGAGI. This CDR3 is CASSYSTRNPGGYTF. The CDR3 nucleotides read TGTGCCAGCAGTTACTCGACCCGAAACCCAGGGGGCTACACCTTC.

V gene TRBV7-9 combines with J gene TRBJ2-5; tentatively, D is TRBD2 (6 bases). The ends were cut back, 1 base at V and 4 bases at J, with 10 bases in the middle. CDR1 and CDR2 from the germline V gene are SEHNR and FQNEAQ (reference sequence). The CDR3 extends over 14 amino acids. CDR3 nucleotides: TGTGCCAGCAGCTTAGGGGGGGATGGAGAGACCCAGTACTTC. This encodes CASSLGGDGETQYF.

The chain's CDR3 is CASSLSGDGEQYF. DNA for the CDR3: TGTGCCAGCAGCTTATCGGGGGATGGCGAGCAGTACTTC. J is TRBJ2-7 and V is TRBV6-1; perhaps TRBD2 as D (6 bases). V shed 6 bases and J shed 6 bases, with 15 bases lying between them. The CDR3 is 13 residues long. Germline V gene lookup returns CDR1 MNHNS and CDR2 SASEGT.

This chain connects TRBV5-4 to TRBJ1-4; the D gene is possibly TRBD1 (6 bases). CDR3 length equals 15 residues. Looked up from germline, CDR1 is SGHNT and CDR2 is YYREEE (reference sequence). V dropped 4 bases and J dropped 7 bases, with 17 bases sitting between them. CDR3 residues: CASSLMGGRGEKLFF. CDR3 sequence (DNA): TGTGCCAGCAGCCTGATGGGGGGCCGCGGTGAAAAACTGTTTTTT.

The chain uses TRBV2 and TRBJ2-4, with 16 bases identical to TRBD2. The CDR3 totals 14 residues. Germline V lookup: CDR1 SNHLY, CDR2 FYNNEI. Trimming at V came to 4 bases and at J to 12 bases, leaving 3 bases not matched to a gene. CDR3 DNA sequence: TGTGCCAGCAGTGCTGGGACTAGCGGGAGGGCTCAGTACTTC. This sequence encodes CASSAGTSGRAQYF.

The chain employs TRBV27 and TRBJ2-3; TRBD2 matches at 7 bases. V shed 2 bases, J shed 3 bases, and the junction held 2 bases outside the gene matches. Germline CDR1 and CDR2: MNHEY and SMNVEV (reference sequence). This CDR3 is 14 amino acids long. DNA for the CDR3: TGTGCCAGCAGTTTAAGAGCGGGGACAGATACGCAGTATTTT. Protein: CASSLRAGTDTQYF.

The J gene is TRBJ1-4, the V gene TRBV5-6; 10 nucleotides line up with TRBD1. The CDR3 contains 16 residues. J was trimmed by 8 bases and V by 4 bases; bases with no gene match: 11. The germline CDR1 and CDR2 sequences are SGHDT and YYEEEE. The CDR3 here is CASSGPRDRGREKLFF. CDR3 in DNA: TGTGCCAGCAGCGGACCCCGGGACAGGGGTCGGGAAAAACTGTTTTTT.

This clone was picked up a small number of times. The rearrangement joins TRBV10-3 to TRBJ2-1; 8 bases are a match to TRBD1. CDR3 length equals 15 residues. CDR1 and CDR2 from the germline V gene are ENHRY and SYGVKD. V trimming: 4 bases; J trimming: 4 bases; junction bases outside the gene matches: 6. The CDR3 sequence is CAISVETGVYNEQFF. DNA for the CDR3: TGTGCCATCAGTGTTGAGACAGGGGTATACAATGAGCAGTTCTTC.

The CDR3 region has the DNA TGCGCCAGCAGCTTTCGGGACAGGGGGCTTGAGACCCAGTACTTC. This translates into CASSFRDRGLETQYF. The chain employs TRBV5-1 and TRBJ2-5; TRBD1 agrees at 12 bases. CDR1 and CDR2 (germline): SGHRS, YFSETQ. The CDR3 is 15 residues long. Unmatched junction bases numbered 4, after V lost 2 bases and J lost 5 bases.

This clone appeared once. This rearrangement joins TRBV5-1 to TRBJ2-1, with D perhaps matching TRBD1 (6 bases). Germline CDR1 SGHRS, CDR2 YFSETQ. The V end lost 4 bases, the J end lost 7 bases, and 15 bases lay between the germline ends. The CDR3 is 14 amino acids. CDR3 sequence reads: CASSPATGWNEQFF. CDR3 bases: TGCGCCAGCAGCCCGGCCACAGGGTGGAATGAGCAGTTCTTC.

This clone was recorded only once. This chain joins TRBV27 and TRBJ1-5, with 9 bases lining up with TRBD1. The germline gives CDR1 MNHEY, CDR2 SMNVEV (reference sequence). The CDR3 loop spans 13 amino acids. The V segment lost 9 bases and the J segment 5 bases; nucleotides outside the gene matches: 5. CDR3 residues: CASGQGSDQPQHF. The CDR3 DNA follows: TGTGCCAGTGGACAGGGGAGTGATCAGCCCCAGCATTTT.

J is TRBJ2-1 and V is TRBV11-2, with a tentative D call TRBD2 (5 bases). The CDR3 covers 15 residues. In germline, CDR1 is SGHAT, CDR2 FQNNGV. Trimming removed 5 bases at V and 7 bases at J, with 18 bases between. CDR3 DNA: TGTGCCAGCAGCACACAAGACGGGATCTGGAATGAGCAGTTCTTC. This codes for CASSTQDGIWNEQFF.

The rearrangement uses TRBV10-1 and TRBJ2-7; the D is unclear. This CDR3 contains 11 residues. The V and J ends lost 8 bases and 0 bases respectively, with 5 bases between them. The germline gives CDR1 WNHNN, CDR2 SYGVQD (reference sequence). CDR3 sequence (DNA): TGCGCCAGCTCCAGCTCCTACGAGCAGTACTTC. As protein: CASSSSYEQYF.

The CDR3 loop reads CASSRPGGDSPYEQYF. The CDR3 DNA is TGTGCCAGCAGCCGTCCGGGGGGAGACAGCCCCTACGAGCAGTACTTC. The chain recombines TRBV7-9 with TRBJ2-7; 7 bases are shared with TRBD2. This CDR3 is 16 amino acids long. With V trimmed by 5 bases and J by 2 bases, 12 bases remained unmatched. In germline, CDR1 is SEHNR, CDR2 FQNEAQ (reference sequence).

This rearrangement joins TRBV11-3 to TRBJ1-4; D unresolved. The germline V and J ends were trimmed by 5 bases and 3 bases, with 10 bases remaining between them. This CDR3 has 14 residues. Germline CDR1 reads SGHNT; CDR2 reads YENEEA. The CDR3 here is CASSPGSANEKLFF. CDR3 DNA sequence: TGTGCCAGCAGCCCAGGTTCAGCTAATGAAAAACTGTTTTTT. Based on the CDR3 plus reference TRBV11-3 and TRBJ1-4, the full variable domain is EAGVVQSPRYKIIEKKQPVAFWCNPISGHNTLYWYLQNLGQGPELLIRYENEEAVDDSQLPKDRFSAERLKGVDSTLKIQPAELGDSAVYLCASSPGSANEKLFFGSGTQLSVL.

The chain has TRBV9 and TRBJ2-1; D not resolved. Trimming pared 0 bases from V and 0 bases from J, leaving 7 bases between. The CDR3 is 15 amino acids. Per germline, CDR1 SGDLS and CDR2 YYNGEE. The CDR3 coding sequence is TGTGCCAGCAGCGTAGAGGTTAGCTCCTACAATGAGCAGTTCTTC. Translated: CASSVEVSSYNEQFF. The whole variable domain, remainder taken from reference TRBV9 and TRBJ2-1, is DSGVTQTPKHLITATGQRVTLRCSPRSGDLSVYWYQQSLDQGLQFLIQYYNGEERAKGNILERFSAQQFPDLHSELNLSSLELGDSALYFCASSVEVSSYNEQFFGPGTRLTVL.

The rearrangement links TRBV15 to TRBJ2-7; D is perhaps TRBD2 (6 bases). The germline gives CDR1 LNHNV, CDR2 YYDKDF (reference sequence). This CDR3 is built from 14 residues. V was trimmed by 5 bases and J by 3 bases, leaving 14 bases between them. This CDR3 is CATSARGEDYEQYF. CDR3 bases: TGTGCCACCAGCGCCCGTGGGGAGGACTACGAGCAGTACTTC.

The rearrangement links TRBV28 to TRBJ1-2, with D maybe TRBD1 (5 bases). This CDR3 has 13 residues. The V gene's germline CDR1 is MDHEN and CDR2 SYDVKM. V shed 7 bases and J shed 4 bases, with 13 bases lying between them. The CDR3 is CASTAGTAYGYTF. CDR3 bases: TGTGCCAGCACCGCCGGGACGGCCTATGGCTACACCTTC.

The V call is TRBV7-8, the J call TRBJ2-7; tentatively, D is TRBD1 (6 bases). Germline V gene data show CDR1 as SGHVS and CDR2 as FQNEAQ. Between the trimmed V and J ends, which lost 6 bases and 2 bases, there was a span of 20 bases. The CDR3 has 16 amino acids. The CDR3 here is CASRSLLRDTTYEQYF. DNA for the CDR3: TGTGCCAGCAGGAGTCTACTCCGGGACACAACCTACGAGCAGTACTTC.

For the CDR3, the DNA is TGTGCCAGCAGCTTGGCCCTAACGGTATCTGGAAACACCATATATTTT. Amino acid sequence: CASSLALTVSGNTIYF. The rearrangement joins TRBV5-4 to TRBJ1-3; D gene unclear. The CDR3 has 16 residues. V gave up 0 bases and J gave up 1 base, with 11 bases separating them. The V gene's germline CDR1 is SGHNT and CDR2 YYREEE (reference sequence).

This chain joins TRBV23-1 and TRBJ2-2, with TRBD1 as a possible D gene (5 bases). TRBV23-1 is an open reading frame whose function is uncertain. Trimming shortened V by 4 bases and J by 1 base, and 7 bases separated the two germline ends. There are 14 residues in the CDR3. The CDR3 reads CASSPTGNTGELFF. The CDR3 DNA follows: TGCGCCAGCAGTCCCACAGGGAACACCGGGGAGCTGTTTTTT.

This chain uses TRBV5-1 with TRBJ1-4, with no clear D. With 0 bases removed from V and 5 bases from J, the gap between germline ends came to 8 bases. Germline V gene data show CDR1 as SGHRS and CDR2 as YFSETQ. The length of the CDR3 is 14 residues. CDR3 amino acids: CASSLGRKNEKLFF. The CDR3 nucleotides read TGCGCCAGCAGCTTGGGACGGAAGAATGAAAAACTGTTTTTT.

Only one count was recorded for this clone. The chain joins TRBV27 to TRBJ2-1; perhaps D is TRBD1 or TRBD2 (5 bases each). Trimming pared 5 bases from V and 8 bases from J, leaving 10 bases between. From germline, CDR1 is MNHEY and CDR2 SMNVEV (reference sequence). There are 12 residues in the CDR3. CDR3 bases: TGTGCCAGCAGTGCAAGAGGGGATGAGCAGTTCTTC. Its protein product is CASSARGDEQFF.

The CDR3 DNA reads TGCGCCAGCAGGGATGGGTCCTCCTACGAGCAGTACTTC. Translation: CASRDGSSYEQYF. This chain joins TRBV5-1 and TRBJ2-7; D ambiguous. CDR1 is SGHRS and CDR2 is YFSETQ in the germline V gene. This CDR3 region has 13 residues. Trimming shortened V by 5 bases and J by 0 bases, and 9 bases separated the two germline ends.

The chain uses TRBV6-1 and TRBJ1-5; D gene unclear. The germline gives CDR1 MNHNS, CDR2 SASEGT. The CDR3 contains 11 residues. The CDR3 region has the DNA TGTGCAGGAGGCGAAGGACAGCCCCAGCATTTT. It encodes CAGGEGQPQHF.

The chain joins TRBV13 to TRBJ2-7; D is ambiguous. From germline, CDR1 is PRHDT and CDR2 FYEKMQ (reference sequence). This CDR3 spans 11 amino acids. V was clipped by 2 bases and J by 5 bases, with 4 bases between them. The DNA for the CDR3 is TGTGCCAGCAGCTTAAAAGACGAGCAGTACTTC. Its translation: CASSLKDEQYF.

V and J are TRBV13 and TRBJ1-2, with 9 nucleotides matching TRBD1. The J segment lost 3 bases and the V segment lost 0 bases, leaving 2 bases of the junction unmatched. In germline, CDR1 is PRHDT, CDR2 FYEKMQ (reference sequence). CDR3 length equals 15 residues. CDR3 residues: CASSLGHRGHYGYTF. The CDR3 DNA sequence: TGTGCCAGCAGCTTAGGCCACAGGGGGCACTATGGCTACACCTTC. The full variable domain, in which reference TRBV13 and TRBJ1-2 provide the parts outside the CDR3, is AAGVIQSPRHLIKEKRETATLKCYPIPRHDTVYWYQQGPGQDPQFLISFYEKMQSDKGSIPDRFSAQQFSDYHSELNMSSLELGDSALYFCASSLGHRGHYGYTFGSGTRLTVV.

This chain links TRBV7-6 with TRBJ1-4; D may be TRBD1 (5 bases). Germline CDR1 and CDR2: SGHVS and FNYEAQ. The V end lost 1 base, the J end lost 2 bases, and 14 bases lay between the germline ends. CDR3 length: 17 residues. Here the CDR3 DNA reads TGTGCCAGCAGCTTAGAGGTGGGAGGGGCGACTAATGAAAAACTGTTTTTT. Translated, it gives CASSLEVGGATNEKLFF.

The chain joins TRBV19 to TRBJ2-1, with a tentative D call TRBD2 (6 bases). Germline lookup yields CDR1 LNHDA and CDR2 SQIVND (reference sequence). This CDR3 spans 15 amino acids. V was clipped by 7 bases and J by 2 bases, with 15 bases between them. CDR3 sequence reads: CASKAGRGTYNEQFF. The CDR3 DNA reads as TGTGCCAGTAAGGCCGGGAGAGGAACCTACAATGAGCAGTTCTTC.

The chain joins TRBV2 to TRBJ2-1, with 7 bases identical to TRBD2. The CDR3 spans 12 residues. V lost 6 bases and J lost 9; bases outside the gene matches: 5. Germline assignment: CDR1 SNHLY and CDR2 FYNNEI. CDR3 region: CASRFGGTEQFF. The CDR3 DNA is TGTGCCAGCAGATTCGGGGGGACTGAGCAGTTCTTC.